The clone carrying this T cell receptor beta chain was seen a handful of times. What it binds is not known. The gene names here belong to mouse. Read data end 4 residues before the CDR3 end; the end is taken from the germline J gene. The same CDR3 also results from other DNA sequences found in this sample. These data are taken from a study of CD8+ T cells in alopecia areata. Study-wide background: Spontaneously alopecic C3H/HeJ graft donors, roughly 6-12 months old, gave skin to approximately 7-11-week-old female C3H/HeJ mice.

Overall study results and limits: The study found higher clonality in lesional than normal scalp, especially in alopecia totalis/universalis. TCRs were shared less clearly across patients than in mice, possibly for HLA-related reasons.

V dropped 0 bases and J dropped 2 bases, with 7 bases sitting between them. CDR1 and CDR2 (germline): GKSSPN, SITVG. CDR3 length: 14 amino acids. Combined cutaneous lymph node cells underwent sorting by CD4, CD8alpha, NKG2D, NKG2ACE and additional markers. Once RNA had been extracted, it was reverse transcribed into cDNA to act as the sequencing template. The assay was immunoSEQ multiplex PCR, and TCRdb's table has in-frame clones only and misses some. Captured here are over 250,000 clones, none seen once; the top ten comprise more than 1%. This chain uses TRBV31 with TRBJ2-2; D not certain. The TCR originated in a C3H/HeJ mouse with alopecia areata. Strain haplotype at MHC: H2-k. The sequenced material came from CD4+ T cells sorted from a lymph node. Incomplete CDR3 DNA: TGTGCCTGGAGTCTTCAGGCGAACACCGGG. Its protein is CAWSLQANTG. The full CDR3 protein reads CAWSLQANTGQLYF.